Below, 23 T cell receptor beta chains from the same sample are listed, as sequenced in a study of PD-L1 blockade in urothelial cancer. Sequencing used immunoSEQ multiplex PCR; TCRdb keeps in-frame clones, though not all of them. The repertoire includes approximately 79,000 clones, 75% to 90% of them detected once, and around 5% sits in the top ten. The sequences come from PBMCs, collected around atezolizumab (anti-PD-L1) treatment. The source is a woman in her 70s with urothelial cancer.

This rearrangement joins TRBV11-3 to TRBJ1-2; no firm D call. V lost 5 bases and J lost 6, with 19 bases in between. The CDR3 extends over 15 amino acids. Germline-derived CDR1 and CDR2 are SGHNT and YENEEA. For the CDR3, the DNA is TGTGCCAGCAGCCAGAGGTGGAAGGCCGGGAATGGCTACACCTTC. Its protein is CASSQRWKAGNGYTF.

This clone was detected a few times. The chain couples TRBV30 to TRBJ1-1, with TRBD1 matching 7 bases. Germline-derived CDR1 and CDR2 are GTSNPN and SVGIG (reference sequence). This CDR3 contains 13 residues. J was trimmed by 6 bases and V by 4 bases; bases with no gene match: 8. In DNA form, the CDR3 reads TGTGCCTGGAATCCGACAGGGAGGCCTGAAGCTTTCTTT. Its translation is CAWNPTGRPEAFF.

This clone was found once. The V gene is TRBV2, the J gene TRBJ2-2; a possible D gene is TRBD1 (5 bases). Germline V gene data show CDR1 as SNHLY and CDR2 as FYNNEI. This CDR3 is 15 amino acids long. Trimming stripped 5 bases from V and 2 bases from J, with 12 bases between. CDR3 sequence (DNA): TGTGCCAGCAGTAACGACAGAACTAACACCGGGGAGCTGTTTTTT. It encodes CASSNDRTNTGELFF.

The chain has TRBV7-2 and TRBJ2-7; D unclear. CDR3 size: 13 residues. Deletions cut 0 bases from V and 3 bases from J, with 6 bases between. Germline lookup yields CDR1 SGHTA and CDR2 FQGNSA. This CDR3 reads CASSLAFNYEQYF. The CDR3 DNA reads TGTGCCAGCAGCTTAGCGTTCAACTACGAGCAGTACTTC.

The chain combines TRBV15 with TRBJ1-5; no clear D gene. Deletions cut 4 bases from V and 6 bases from J, with 10 bases between. The germline V gene encodes CDR1 LNHNV and CDR2 YYDKDF (reference sequence). This CDR3 is built from 13 residues. The CDR3 sequence: CATSMEEGQPQHF. The CDR3, as DNA: TGTGCCACCAGCATGGAGGAGGGTCAGCCCCAGCATTTT.

The chain links TRBV6-1 to TRBJ1-1; TRBD1 is a possible D gene (5 bases). The germline CDR1 and CDR2 sequences are MNHNS and SASEGT. The CDR3 has 14 residues. V was clipped by 3 bases and J by 6 bases, with 14 bases between them. The CDR3 coding sequence is TGTGCCAGCAGTGATGGGTTATCAGGGCCTGAAGCTTTCTTT. Its protein is CASSDGLSGPEAFF.

This clone has more than one count but fewer than ten. The chain is built from TRBV5-1 and TRBJ1-2; D not resolved. The germline V gene has CDR1 SGHRS and CDR2 YFSETQ. With 3 bases removed from V and 1 base from J, the gap between germline ends came to 7 bases. CDR3 length: 13 residues. The CDR3 loop reads CASSSQDNYGYTF. Here the CDR3 DNA reads TGCGCCAGCAGCTCGCAGGATAACTATGGCTACACCTTC.

The rearrangement joins TRBV11-2 to TRBJ1-2; 10 bases are a match to TRBD1. This CDR3 is built from 15 residues. Per the germline V gene, CDR1 is SGHAT and CDR2 is FQNNGV. Germline trimming cut 5 bases from V and 1 base from J; bases unmatched to any gene: 4. In DNA form, the CDR3 reads TGTGCCAGCAGCGCGCGGGACAGGGGTAACTATGGCTACACCTTC. Translating gives CASSARDRGNYGYTF.

The chain combines TRBV30 with TRBJ1-3; D remains unclear. Trimming removed 1 base from V and 0 bases from J, with 4 bases in between. The germline V gene encodes CDR1 GTSNPN and CDR2 SVGIG (reference sequence). The CDR3 covers 13 residues. The CDR3 reads CAWSGSSGNTIYF. CDR3 nucleotides: TGTGCCTGGAGTGGTAGCTCTGGAAACACCATATATTTT. The variable domain in full, completed from reference TRBV30 and TRBJ1-3, reads SQTIHQWPATLVQPVGSPLSLECTVEGTSNPNLYWYRQAAGRGLQLLFYSVGIGQISSEVPQNLSASRPQDRQFILSSKKLLLSDSGFYLCAWSGSSGNTIYFGEGSWLTVV.

The chain has TRBV10-3 and TRBJ1-2; 7 bases are a match to TRBD1. CDR1 is ENHRY and CDR2 is SYGVKD in the germline V gene. The CDR3 spans 14 residues. V shed 2 bases, J shed 3 bases, and the junction held 3 bases outside the gene matches. The CDR3 sequence is CAISETGEDYGYTF. CDR3 bases: TGTGCCATCAGTGAGACAGGGGAGGACTATGGCTACACCTTC.

The chain uses TRBV18 and TRBJ2-3; possible D gene TRBD1, 6 bases. The CDR3 has 14 residues. Germline V gene sequence: CDR1 KGHSH, CDR2 LQKENI. Trimming removed 3 bases at V and 1 base at J, with 8 bases between. In nucleotides, the CDR3 is TGTGCCAGCTCACCCCGACAGGGCACAGATACGCAGTATTTT. Translating gives CASSPRQGTDTQYF.

The rearrangement links TRBV10-1 to TRBJ2-3; 10 nucleotides line up with TRBD1. This CDR3 has 19 amino acids. Per the germline V gene, CDR1 is WNHNN and CDR2 is SYGVQD (reference sequence). Trimming cost V 6 bases and J 4 bases; bases outside gene matches: 19. The CDR3 coding sequence is TGCGCCAGCAGAAAATGCGCAAACGACAGGGGGCAAGGGGCAGATACGCAGTATTTT. Protein sequence: CASRKCANDRGQGADTQYF.

This rearrangement joins TRBV6-1 to TRBJ2-7; 9 nucleotides line up with TRBD1. The germline gives CDR1 MNHNS, CDR2 SASEGT. CDR3 length equals 17 residues. Unmatched junction bases numbered 16, after V lost 4 bases and J lost 6 bases. CDR3 sequence reads: CASSVDLRTGVSGEQYF. CDR3 coding DNA: TGTGCCAGCAGTGTAGATTTGAGGACAGGGGTGTCGGGCGAGCAGTACTTC.

Ten or more counts support this clone. The chain uses TRBV6-6 and TRBJ1-6; 10 bases align to TRBD1. J lost 10 bases, V lost 6 bases, and 6 bases had no gene match. Germline lookup yields CDR1 MNHNY and CDR2 SVGAGI (reference sequence). The CDR3 length is 14 residues. The CDR3 sequence is CASRTGGAFSPLHF. The DNA of the CDR3 is TGTGCCAGCAGGACAGGGGGCGCGTTCTCACCCCTCCACTTT.

The V call is TRBV18, the J call TRBJ2-7; 10 bases align to TRBD2. Losses at the gene ends were 6 bases for V and 2 bases for J; bases not matched to a gene: 13. Germline lookup yields CDR1 KGHSH and CDR2 LQKENI. The CDR3 has 17 residues. CDR3 protein: CASSPRLTSGATYEQYF. CDR3 coding DNA: TGTGCCAGCTCTCCCAGGTTAACTAGCGGGGCCACCTACGAGCAGTACTTC.

The CDR3 bases are TGTGCCAGCAGCCCTTTAGCAGGGTACCGGGTAACGGATGGCTACACCTTC. Protein product: CASSPLAGYRVTDGYTF. The J gene is TRBJ1-2, the V gene TRBV7-6, with a possible D match to TRBD1 (5 bases). CDR1 and CDR2 from the germline V gene are SGHVS and FNYEAQ. V dropped 5 bases and J dropped 6 bases, with 25 bases sitting between them. The CDR3 sequence is 17 residues long.

The rearrangement joins TRBV18 to TRBJ2-4, with a possible D match to TRBD1 (6 bases). V lost 4 bases, J lost 5 bases, and 12 bases lay in between. In germline, CDR1 is KGHSH, CDR2 LQKENI. The CDR3 totals 14 residues. CDR3 sequence reads: CASSLEQGQNIQYF. The CDR3 DNA reads as TGTGCCAGCTCACTTGAACAGGGACAAAACATTCAGTACTTC.

The rearrangement links TRBV5-1 to TRBJ2-1, with a tentative D call TRBD1 (6 bases). The CDR3 runs to 14 residues. The V and J ends lost 5 bases and 0 bases respectively, with 9 bases between them. The germline CDR1 and CDR2 sequences are SGHRS and YFSETQ. Written as DNA, the CDR3 is TGCGCCAGCAGAGGACAGAGCTCCTACAATGAGCAGTTCTTC. Translation: CASRGQSSYNEQFF.

The chain is built from TRBV29-1 and TRBJ2-1; 7 bases fit TRBD2. V gave up 7 bases and J gave up 3 bases; unmatched junction bases: 18. Germline CDR1 SQVTM, CDR2 ANQGSEA. This CDR3 is built from 17 residues. This CDR3 is CSDLGLGDHNLYNEQFF. The CDR3 DNA reads TGCAGCGACCTAGGACTAGGCGACCATAACCTCTACAATGAGCAGTTCTTC.

The chain carries TRBV7-2 and TRBJ1-1; tentative D call: TRBD1 (5 bases). From germline, CDR1 is SGHTA and CDR2 FQGNSA. V was trimmed by 7 bases and J by 3 bases, leaving 15 bases between them. There are 14 residues in the CDR3. In DNA, the CDR3 is TGTGCCAGCACCCGATCGGGGGGATACACTGAAGCTTTCTTT. It translates to CASTRSGGYTEAFF. The full variable domain, in which reference TRBV7-2 and TRBJ1-1 provide the parts outside the CDR3, is GAGVSQSPSNKVTEKGKDVELRCDPISGHTALYWYRQSLGQGLEFLIYFQGNSAPDKSGLPSDRFSAERTGGSVSTLTIQRTQQEDSAVYLCASTRSGGYTEAFFGQGTRLTVV.

The chain carries TRBV5-4 and TRBJ2-7; 11 nucleotides line up with TRBD2. Germline V CDR1 and CDR2: SGHNT, YYREEE (reference sequence). J gave up 2 bases and V 3 bases, and 4 bases lay outside the gene matches. The CDR3 is 15 amino acids. This chain's CDR3 is CASSSLAGGTYEQYF. The CDR3 DNA is TGTGCCAGCAGCTCTCTAGCGGGGGGTACCTACGAGCAGTACTTC. The variable domain in full, completed from reference TRBV5-4 and TRBJ2-7, reads ETGVTQSPTHLIKTRGQQVTLRCSSQSGHNTVSWYQQALGQGPQFIFQYYREEENGRGNFPPRFSGLQFPNYSSELNVNALELDDSALYLCASSSLAGGTYEQYFGPGTRLTVT.

This chain connects TRBV4-3 to TRBJ1-2; no firm D call. The CDR3 totals 14 residues. The V end lost 1 base, the J end lost 2 bases, and 8 bases lay between the germline ends. Looked up from germline, CDR1 is LGHNA and CDR2 is YSLEER. CDR3 sequence reads: CASSQVDGNYGYTF. In nucleotides, the CDR3 is TGCGCCAGCAGCCAAGTCGACGGGAACTATGGCTACACCTTC.

The chain joins TRBV6-6 to TRBJ1-1, with TRBD1 identical over 11 bases. Germline V gene data show CDR1 as MNHNY and CDR2 as SVGAGI (reference sequence). V lost 6 bases, J lost 4 bases, and 7 bases stayed unmatched. The CDR3 runs 15 residues. DNA for the CDR3: TGTGCCAGCAGCGGGACAGGGGGGGAGATCACTGAAGCTTTCTTT. It translates to CASSGTGGEITEAFF.